A selection of T cell receptor beta chains follows, all from one sample in a study of sequential checkpoint blockade in melanoma. The assay was immunoSEQ multiplex PCR, and TCRdb's table has in-frame clones only and misses some. The data contain 20,000 to 25,000 clones, approximately 80% of them singletons. The input for sequencing was CD8+ T cells sorted from blood (inferred from file names), taken from a patient given nivolumab and ipilimumab in sequence. The receptors come from a human donor with melanoma. Each CDR3 is given with its conserved first and last residue. The D gene is left open where the match is weak. Clone size appears in some rows only: once, few, many, or a class for an expanded clone.

v_gene,abundance,d_gene,j_gene,CDR3nt,CDR3aa
TRBV7-9,-,TRBD2,TRBJ2-1,TGTGCCAGCAGCTTGACTAGCGGGAGTTTCGGTGAGCAGTTCTTC,CASSLTSGSFGEQFF
TRBV4-3,-,-,TRBJ1-2,TGCGCCAGCAGCCAAGGGAGGGACGGAAGGAGCTATGGCTACACCTTC,CASSQGRDGRSYGYTF
TRBV6-5,few,TRBD2,TRBJ2-1,TGTGCCAGCGGTGAACTAGCGGACAATGAGCAGTTCTTC,CASGELADNEQFF
TRBV7-9,-,TRBD2,TRBJ2-1,TGTGCCAGCAGCTTAAAGTTCGTCGGCGCGGGAGTCGATGAGCAGTTCTTC,CASSLKFVGAGVDEQFF
TRBV5-1,few,-,TRBJ2-7,TGCGCCAGCAGCTGGGCGGGCTACGAGCAGTACTTC,CASSWAGYEQYF
TRBV7-2,-,-,TRBJ2-7,TGTGCCAGCAGCGGAACCCGGAGCCATGACCCCTACGAGCAGTACTTC,CASSGTRSHDPYEQYF
TRBV5-4,-,-,TRBJ2-7,TGTGCCAGCAGCCCTCAGGGGGGAAACTCCTACGAGCAGTACTTC,CASSPQGGNSYEQYF
TRBV5-5,-,TRBD1,TRBJ1-4,TGTGCCAGCAGCAGCCAGGGGGCTTGGGGTGAAAAACTGTTTTTT,CASSSQGAWGEKLFF
TRBV2,-,-,TRBJ2-6,TGTGCCAGCAGTCGGTTGTCTGGGGCCAACGTCCTGACTTTC,CASSRLSGANVLTF
TRBV28,few,TRBD1,TRBJ2-6,TGTGCCAGCAGTTGGGGACAGGGGGACTCTGGGGCCAACGTCCTGACTTTC,CASSWGQGDSGANVLTF
TRBV28,-,-,TRBJ2-7,TGTGCCAGCAGTTTGGACAGCAACGAGCAGTACTTC,CASSLDSNEQYF
TRBV10-3,-,TRBD2,TRBJ2-7,TGTGCCATCAGGGGGACTAGCGCTGAATCATCCTACGAGCAGTACTTC,CAIRGTSAESSYEQYF
TRBV13,-,-,TRBJ1-1,TGTGCCAGCAGCCCGCCCCGGAGGGGTCCGGAGGGGGCTTTCTTT,CASSPPRRGPEGAFF
TRBV7-3,-,TRBD1,TRBJ1-1,TGTGCCAGCAGCTTAAAGGGGACAGGGAACACTGAAGCTTTCTTT,CASSLKGTGNTEAFF
TRBV28,-,TRBD2,TRBJ2-1,TGTGCCAGCAGTTTACCCCGGGGGGGCCAGAATGAGCAGTTCTTC,CASSLPRGGQNEQFF
TRBV28,-,TRBD2,TRBJ2-5,TGTGCCAGCAAAATAGCCGGGACTAGGCCTTCGGCGAGGGAAGAGACCCAGTACTTC,CASKIAGTRPSAREETQYF
TRBV27,once,-,TRBJ1-2,TGTGCCAGCAGTTTAGCGGGCGACTATGGCTACACCTTC,CASSLAGDYGYTF
TRBV9,few,-,TRBJ2-2,TGTGCCAGCAGCGTAGACACAGGGGAGCTGTTTTTT,CASSVDTGELFF
TRBV6-6,-,TRBD1,TRBJ1-2,TGTGCCAGCCGTCGACAGGGGACCTACTATGGCTACACCTTC,CASRRQGTYYGYTF
TRBV27,-,-,TRBJ2-7,TGTGCCAGCAGTTTAAGCATGGGGGCCCGCCACGAGCAGTACTTC,CASSLSMGARHEQYF
TRBV5-1,-,-,TRBJ1-1,TGCGCCAGCAGCCCAGGGGCCTGGGACACTGAAGCTTTCTTT,CASSPGAWDTEAFF
TRBV6-6,-,-,TRBJ1-6,TGTGCCAGCAGGACCGGGACATCTAATTCACCCCTCCACTTT,CASRTGTSNSPLHF
TRBV11-2,-,-,TRBJ2-5,TGTGCCAGCAGCCACCCGCTGGAGTCGGTAGAGACCCAGTACTTC,CASSHPLESVETQYF
TRBV9,-,-,TRBJ1-6,TGTGCCGGCAGCGCCCTGTCGGGGGGGGGTTCACCCCTCCACTTT,CAGSALSGGGSPLHF
TRBV27,-,TRBD1,TRBJ2-2,TGTGCCAGCAGGCGGACAGGGCATTTAGGGGAGCTGTTTTTT,CASRRTGHLGELFF
TRBV27,-,-,TRBJ2-4,TGTGCCAGCAGTTTAGTCGCAGGGGGGCCAAACATTCAGTACTTC,CASSLVAGGPNIQYF